This T cell receptor (beta chain) was captured in a study of metastatic and nonmetastatic thyroid tumors. Study background: Repertoire data that came from the blood and tumor or nodule tissue of malignant and benign thyroid patients were compared.

For this clone: The junction shows a germline mismatch at one end, possibly a read error.

There were no patients who had received any treatment before thyroid surgery. As processed by the authors: Built for papillary thyroid cancer, a distant-metastasis classifier drew on CDR3 differences across clinicopathological groups. TCRdb reprocessed the PCR reads via MiXCR. Here the V and J calls rest on TCRdb's processing, not on the authors' analysis. The sample yields 43,000 or so clones, 15% to 20% seen once. The TCR was taken from a female donor with papillary thyroid cancer or a benign thyroid nodule (not recorded which). Some clones in this sample may be carry-over from other donors' samples. Sample: blood.

CDR3 region: CASSQTYYDEIF. The CDR3 DNA is TGTGCCAGCAGCCAAACCTACTACGATGAGATCTTC. The chain recombines TRBV3-1 with TRBJ2-7; D uncertain. Germline CDR1 is LGHDT and CDR2 is YNNKEL (reference sequence). The CDR3 has 12 amino acids.